What follows is one T cell receptor (beta chain) and its context. Its cognate antigen is unknown. These data originate in a study of blood T cells in healthy people across ages. The CDR3 covers 16 residues. Germline CDR1 reads WNHNN; CDR2 reads SYGVQD (reference sequence). V shed 6 bases and J 1 base; nucleotides not matched to a gene: 8. Study-wide findings and caveats: The authors considered diversity estimates from one million T cells to be underestimates. Older age went with lower TCR beta diversity per million T cells, in a roughly linear way.

Sample-barcoded 5' priming and a J-beta primer mix drove a second PCR of roughly 6 to 12 cycles. TCRdb re-analysed the 5' RACE reads in MiXCR, keeping a single row per CDR3 protein. This sample has approximately 670,000 distinct CDR3 sequences, with around 43% found just once. Source material: blood. V is TRBV10-1 and J is TRBJ2-3; the match to TRBD2 covers 9 bases. The clonotype comes from a man older than 75 in good health. The CDR3 sequence is CASRPGLALRTDTQYF. CDR3 bases: TGCGCCAGCAGGCCGGGACTAGCCCTACGCACAGATACGCAGTATTTT.